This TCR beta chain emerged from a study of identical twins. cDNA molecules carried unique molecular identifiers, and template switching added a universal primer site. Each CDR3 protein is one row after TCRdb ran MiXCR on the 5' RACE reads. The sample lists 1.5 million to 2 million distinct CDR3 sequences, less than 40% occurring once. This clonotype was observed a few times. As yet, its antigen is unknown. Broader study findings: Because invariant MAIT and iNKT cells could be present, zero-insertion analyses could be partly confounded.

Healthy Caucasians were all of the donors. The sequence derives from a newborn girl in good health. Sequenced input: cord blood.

The CDR3 is CASSFIGQDYGYTF. CDR3 in DNA: TGTGCCAGCAGTTTTATAGGACAGGACTATGGCTACACCTTC. The chain uses TRBV6-1 and TRBJ1-2; 7 bases agree with TRBD1. The J segment lost 3 bases and the V segment lost 5 bases, leaving 6 bases of the junction unmatched. Per germline, CDR1 MNHNS and CDR2 SASEGT. The CDR3 spans 14 residues.